This entry features one T cell receptor beta chain sequence. The target antigen is unknown. The sample comes from a study of graft-versus-host responses after intestinal transplantation. At the level of the study: As for transplant type, recipients had multivisceral, liver-intestinal, or isolated intestinal grafts. Anti-thymocyte globulin was used for induction in all recipients, who then took tacrolimus and steroids for 2 to 4 years.

Germline-derived CDR1 and CDR2 are SNHLY and FYNNEI. This CDR3 has 14 amino acids. The germline V and J ends were trimmed by 6 bases and 8 bases, with 14 bases remaining between them. The data were produced by immunoSEQ multiplex PCR, yet TCRdb's version contains in-frame clones alone and is incomplete. Of tens of thousands of clones listed, about 94% are singletons. The TCR sequence derives from a human donor who was the organ donor for an intestinal transplant. The sample was unstimulated CD4+ T cells sorted from spleen or lymph node cells, taken before transplant. This chain connects TRBV2 to TRBJ1-6; D not resolved. This CDR3 is CASRDDRGHSPLHF. The CDR3 bases are TGTGCCAGCAGGGACGATAGAGGCCATTCACCCCTCCACTTT. The full variable domain, with the rest looked up from reference TRBV2 and TRBJ1-6, is EPEVTQTPSHQVTQMGQEVILRCVPISNHLYFYWYRQILGQKVEFLVSFYNNEISEKSEIFDDQFSVERPDGSNFTLKIRSTKLEDSAMYFCASRDDRGHSPLHFGNGTRLTVT.